The next 21 T cell receptor beta chains were all read from a single sample in a study of radiotherapy plus CTLA-4 blockade in lung cancer (dated by TCRdb to 2016 to 2018). Library construction relied on the immunoSEQ multiplex PCR assay. TCRdb holds this immuneACCESS table with in-frame rearrangements only. Some clones are missing; in checked studies, unresolved V genes explain under half, and the rest has no known cause. The sample records tens of thousands of clones, approximately 79% of which are singletons. The top ten clonotypes cover about 2.9% of the sample. This material consisted of peripheral blood, taken from a patient treated with radiotherapy plus ipilimumab. The receptor set was obtained from a human donor with non-small cell lung cancer who had a partial response to radiotherapy plus ipilimumab.

The V call is TRBV6-5, the J call TRBJ1-2, with 9 bases matching TRBD1. CDR3 length: 15 residues. V dropped 8 bases and J dropped 2; count of bases not matched to a gene: 9. Germline CDR1 and CDR2: MNHEY and SVGAGI. The CDR3 DNA sequence: TGTGCCAGCGGCTCCTCCGGGACAGGGAACTATGGCTACACCTTC. As protein: CASGSSGTGNYGYTF.

This clone was counted a few times. The rearrangement joins TRBV30 to TRBJ1-2; D might be TRBD1 (6 bases). Trimming removed 3 bases at V and 8 bases at J, with 10 bases between. The V gene's germline CDR1 is GTSNPN and CDR2 SVGIG (reference sequence). The CDR3 loop spans 11 amino acids. For the CDR3, the DNA is TGTGCCTGGAGGTTCAGGGGAGGCTACACCTTC. It codes for CAWRFRGGYTF.

In DNA, the CDR3 is TGTGCCAGCAGCCAGGGGCAGGCTGACGAGCAGTACTTC. Residues: CASSQGQADEQYF. The chain recombines TRBV9 with TRBJ2-7; weak D call: TRBD1 (6 bases). V lost 4 bases to trimming and J lost 5 bases, with 13 bases between them. Germline V CDR1 and CDR2: SGDLS, YYNGEE. CDR3 size: 13 residues.

The chain combines TRBV4-3 with TRBJ2-2, with D perhaps matching TRBD2 (6 bases). V gave up 1 base and J gave up 0 bases, with 12 bases separating them. CDR3 length equals 17 residues. Germline CDR1 reads LGHNA; CDR2 reads YSLEER. The CDR3, as DNA: TGCGCCAGCAGCCAAGTGCGGGGCAGACCGAACACCGGGGAGCTGTTTTTT. Translation: CASSQVRGRPNTGELFF.

CDR3: CASDSNRYGYTF. The CDR3 DNA is TGTGCCAGCGACTCTAACCGCTATGGCTACACCTTC. The V and J genes are TRBV28 and TRBJ1-2; D uncertain. The CDR3 runs 12 residues. From germline, CDR1 is MDHEN and CDR2 SYDVKM. The V gene lost 8 bases and the J gene lost 4 bases, with 11 bases spanning the gap.

This chain connects TRBV2 to TRBJ2-3; TRBD1 matches at 7 bases. V shed 7 bases and J 0 bases; nucleotides not matched to a gene: 10. Per germline, CDR1 SNHLY and CDR2 FYNNEI. This CDR3 is 16 amino acids long. CDR3 nucleotide sequence: TGTGCCAGCAATCGGGACAGAGCCCCTAGCACAGATACGCAGTATTTT. This codes for CASNRDRAPSTDTQYF.

The genes are TRBV5-1 and TRBJ1-6; TRBD1 aligns across 12 bases. The germline V gene has CDR1 SGHRS and CDR2 YFSETQ. CDR3 size: 17 residues. Trimming at V came to 2 bases and at J to 7 bases, leaving 7 bases not matched to a gene. DNA for the CDR3: TGCGCCAGCAGCTTATTCGGGACAGGGGGCAACAATTCACCCCTCCACTTT. Protein product: CASSLFGTGGNNSPLHF.

The chain's CDR3 is CASSPLARDLEAFF. CDR3 in DNA: TGTGCCAGTAGCCCACTAGCCCGGGACCTTGAAGCTTTCTTT. J is TRBJ1-1 and V is TRBV19, with TRBD1 as a possible D gene (5 bases). The CDR3 is made up of 14 amino acids. Germline V gene sequence: CDR1 LNHDA, CDR2 SQIVND (reference sequence). Trimming stripped 6 bases from V and 7 bases from J, with 18 bases between.

J is TRBJ2-7 and V is TRBV14, with a weak D call TRBD2 (6 bases). This CDR3 comprises 15 residues. CDR1 is SGHDN, CDR2 FVKESK, per germline. The V and J ends lost 4 bases and 0 bases respectively, with 13 bases between them. CDR3: CASSPHAGSSYEQYF. In DNA, the CDR3 is TGTGCCAGCAGCCCGCATGCGGGGAGCTCCTACGAGCAGTACTTC.

This chain joins TRBV5-1 and TRBJ2-3; possible D gene TRBD2, 6 bases. The CDR3 loop spans 16 amino acids. Trimming pared 0 bases from V and 0 bases from J, leaving 11 bases between. Germline CDR1 SGHRS, CDR2 YFSETQ. The CDR3 spells CASSLDGGSSTDTQYF. The CDR3 coding sequence is TGCGCCAGCAGCTTGGACGGAGGGTCTAGCACAGATACGCAGTATTTT.

CDR3 residues: CASSPLSGGAPEQFF. The CDR3 bases are TGTGCCAGCAGCCCCCTAAGCGGGGGGGCCCCTGAGCAGTTCTTC. The chain joins TRBV7-8 to TRBJ2-1, with 10 bases fitting TRBD2. Germline V lookup: CDR1 SGHVS, CDR2 FQNEAQ. The CDR3 is 15 amino acids. V shed 5 bases, J shed 9 bases, and the junction held 10 bases outside the gene matches.

This rearrangement joins TRBV6-5 to TRBJ2-7; 7 nucleotides line up with TRBD1. Looked up from germline, CDR1 is MNHEY and CDR2 is SVGAGI. With 8 bases clipped from V and 2 bases from J, the junction kept 6 bases outside the gene matches. The CDR3 length is 13 residues. The CDR3 loop reads CASHRTGTYEQYF. The CDR3 nucleotides are TGTGCCAGCCATAGGACAGGTACCTACGAGCAGTACTTC.

The genes are TRBV10-1 and TRBJ2-7, with D tentatively TRBD2 (5 bases). Germline lookup yields CDR1 WNHNN and CDR2 SYGVQD (reference sequence). The CDR3 spans 14 residues. Trimming shortened V by 4 bases and J by 4 bases, and 14 bases separated the two germline ends. CDR3 region: CASSGGGSIYEQYF. The CDR3 nucleotides are TGCGCCAGCAGTGGAGGAGGATCTATTTACGAGCAGTACTTC.

The genes are TRBV28 and TRBJ2-2, with 10 bases matching TRBD1. Germline-derived CDR1 and CDR2 are MDHEN and SYDVKM. The ends lost 7 bases at V and 1 base at J; junction bases unmatched: 3. This CDR3 has 15 amino acids. CDR3 sequence reads: CASTRDRGNTGELFF. The CDR3 DNA reads TGTGCCAGCACCCGGGACAGGGGGAACACCGGGGAGCTGTTTTTT.

A few counts support this clone. The rearrangement joins TRBV5-6 to TRBJ2-1; 8 nucleotides match TRBD1. There are 14 residues in the CDR3. From germline, CDR1 is SGHDT and CDR2 YYEEEE. J was trimmed by 15 bases and V by 4 bases; bases with no gene match: 15. CDR3 in DNA: TGTGCCAGCAGCCGATGGTCGGGGCAGGGGGCGCGGTTCTTC. Residues: CASSRWSGQGARFF. The entire variable domain, with the rest obtained from reference TRBV5-6 and TRBJ2-1, is as follows: DAGVTQSPTHLIKTRGQQVTLRCSPKSGHDTVSWYQQALGQGPQFIFQYYEEEERQRGNFPDRFSGHQFPNYSSELNVNALLLGDSALYLCASSRWSGQGARFFGPGTRLTVL.

This chain uses TRBV6-6 with TRBJ2-7; D gene uncertain. Trimming took 0 bases from V and 5 from J, leaving 5 bases between them. The CDR3 sequence is 12 residues long. Germline CDR1 MNHNY, CDR2 SVGAGI (reference sequence). The CDR3 here is CASSYSSDEQYF. The DNA of the CDR3 is TGTGCCAGCAGTTACTCGTCCGACGAGCAGTACTTC.

The rearrangement joins TRBV6-5 to TRBJ1-5, with D maybe TRBD1 (5 bases). The CDR3 extends over 10 amino acids. The germline V gene encodes CDR1 MNHEY and CDR2 SVGAGI. V dropped 8 bases and J dropped 9 bases, with 8 bases sitting between them. The CDR3, as DNA: TGTGCCAGCGGGAGGGGGCCCCAGCATTTT. It yields the protein CASGRGPQHF.

This chain joins TRBV19 and TRBJ2-3; D unclear. V gave up 6 bases and J gave up 4 bases, with 5 bases separating them. The CDR3 loop spans 11 amino acids. Germline loops: CDR1 LNHDA, CDR2 SQIVND (reference sequence). CDR3 DNA sequence: TGTGCCAGTAGCGAGTCAGATACGCAGTATTTT. Protein sequence: CASSESDTQYF.

The rearrangement joins TRBV5-1 to TRBJ2-4, with 7 bases identical to TRBD2. J gave up 3 bases and V 5 bases, and 5 bases lay outside the gene matches. The germline V gene encodes CDR1 SGHRS and CDR2 YFSETQ. CDR3 size: 14 residues. The CDR3 region has the DNA TGCGCCAGCAGGGGACTAACCGGCAAAAACATTCAGTACTTC. It codes for CASRGLTGKNIQYF.

The chain uses TRBV5-6 and TRBJ2-3, with no clear D. V shed 5 bases and J shed 4 bases, with 17 bases lying between them. Germline CDR1 SGHDT, CDR2 YYEEEE. This CDR3 contains 15 residues. The CDR3 DNA is TGTGCCAGCAGTTCGACACGTACCCGGCCAGATACGCAGTATTTT. This encodes CASSSTRTRPDTQYF. The variable domain in full, with the rest retrieved from reference TRBV5-6 and TRBJ2-3, is DAGVTQSPTHLIKTRGQQVTLRCSPKSGHDTVSWYQQALGQGPQFIFQYYEEEERQRGNFPDRFSGHQFPNYSSELNVNALLLGDSALYLCASSSTRTRPDTQYFGPGTRLTVL.

This chain links TRBV9 with TRBJ2-1; TRBD2 agrees at 11 bases. The CDR3 loop spans 13 amino acids. Germline trimming cut 5 bases from V and 8 bases from J; bases unmatched to any gene: 3. Germline V lookup: CDR1 SGDLS, CDR2 YYNGEE. Written as DNA, the CDR3 is TGTGCCAGCAGGAGTAGCGGGGGGGATGAGCAGTTCTTC. Translated: CASRSSGGDEQFF.